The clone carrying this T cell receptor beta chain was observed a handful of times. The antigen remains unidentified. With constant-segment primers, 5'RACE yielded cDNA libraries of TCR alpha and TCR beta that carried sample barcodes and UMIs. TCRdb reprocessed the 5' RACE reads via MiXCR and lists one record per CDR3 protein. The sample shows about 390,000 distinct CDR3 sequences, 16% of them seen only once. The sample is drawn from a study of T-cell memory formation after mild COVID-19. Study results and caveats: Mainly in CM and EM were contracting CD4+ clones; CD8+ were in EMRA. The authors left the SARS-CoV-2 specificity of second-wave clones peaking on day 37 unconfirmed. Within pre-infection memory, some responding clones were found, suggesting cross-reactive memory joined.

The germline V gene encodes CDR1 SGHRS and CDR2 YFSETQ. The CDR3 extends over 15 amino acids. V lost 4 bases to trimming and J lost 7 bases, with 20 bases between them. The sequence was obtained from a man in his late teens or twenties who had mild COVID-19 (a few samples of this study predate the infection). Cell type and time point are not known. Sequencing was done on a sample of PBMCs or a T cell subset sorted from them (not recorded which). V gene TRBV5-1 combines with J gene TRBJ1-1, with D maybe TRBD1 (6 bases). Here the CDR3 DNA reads TGCGCCAGCAGCGCTGGCGTCGCAGGGGCCATTGAAGCTTTCTTT. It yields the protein CASSAGVAGAIEAFF. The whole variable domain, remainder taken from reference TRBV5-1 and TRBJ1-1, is KAGVTQTPRYLIKTRGQQVTLSCSPISGHRSVSWYQQTPGQGLQFLFEYFSETQRNKGNFPGRFSGRQFSNSRSEMNVSTLELGDSALYLCASSAGVAGAIEAFFGQGTRLTVV.